This T cell receptor (beta chain) was sequenced during a study of cytomegalovirus exposure and HLA in healthy donors. Findings and limits, study-wide: A few CMV-associated chains proved CMV antigen-specific in vitro. As was reported, the classifier diagnosed cytomegalovirus status with high specificity and sensitivity.

Worth noting for this clone: Antigen specificity is unknown.

The donors belonged to the approximately 120-subject validation cohort, separate from the approximately 700-subject first cohort. Sequenced by immunoSEQ multiplex PCR; TCRdb stores in-frame clones only, minus some. The sample lists tens of thousands of clones, approximately 94% occurring once. V gave up 5 bases and J gave up 6 bases; unmatched junction bases: 4. CDR3 length equals 15 residues. Germline lookup yields CDR1 SNHLY and CDR2 FYNNEI. The chain recombines TRBV2 with TRBJ2-2; 12 nucleotides line up with TRBD2. The source material was PBMCs. This sequence originates from a man younger than 35 in good health and CMV-seropositive. The CDR3 sequence is CASSPTSGSSGELFF. The CDR3 DNA is TGTGCCAGCAGTCCGACTAGCGGGAGTTCCGGGGAGCTGTTTTTT. The full variable domain, completed using reference TRBV2 and TRBJ2-2, is EPEVTQTPSHQVTQMGQEVILRCVPISNHLYFYWYRQILGQKVEFLVSFYNNEISEKSEIFDDQFSVERPDGSNFTLKIRSTKLEDSAMYFCASSPTSGSSGELFFGEGSRLTVL.